The text below deals with one T cell receptor (beta chain). The CDR3 consists of 15 residues. Trimming took 2 bases from V and 5 from J; bases not matched to a gene: 8. The germline gives CDR1 GTSNPN, CDR2 SVGIG (reference sequence). Here immunoSEQ multiplex PCR was the method, and the copy in TCRdb shows in-frame clones only, minus some. In the table there are approximately 310,000 clones, 85% of which are singletons. These data come from a study of blood T cell repertoires in COVID-19. The receptor comes from a woman in her twenties or thirties who had been exposed to COVID-19. What was sequenced was PBMCs or T cells enriched from blood (not recorded which). The chain recombines TRBV30 with TRBJ1-2, with 10 bases that match TRBD1. CDR3 protein: CAWSLRDRGNYGYTF. The CDR3 DNA reads TGTGCCTGGAGTTTAAGGGACAGGGGCAATTATGGCTACACCTTC.